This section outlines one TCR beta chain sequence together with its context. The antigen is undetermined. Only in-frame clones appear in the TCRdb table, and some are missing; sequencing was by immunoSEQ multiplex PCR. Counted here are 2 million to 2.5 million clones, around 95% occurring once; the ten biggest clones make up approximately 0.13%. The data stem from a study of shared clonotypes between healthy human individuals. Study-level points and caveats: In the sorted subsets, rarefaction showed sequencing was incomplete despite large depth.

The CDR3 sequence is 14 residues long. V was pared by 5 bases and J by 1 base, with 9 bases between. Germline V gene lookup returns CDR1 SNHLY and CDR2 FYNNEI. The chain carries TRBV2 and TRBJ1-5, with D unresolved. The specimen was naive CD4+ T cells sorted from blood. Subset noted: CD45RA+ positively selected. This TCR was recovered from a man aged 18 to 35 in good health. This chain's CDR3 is CASSKMGSNQPQHF. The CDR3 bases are TGTGCCAGCAGTAAAATGGGAAGCAATCAGCCCCAGCATTTT.